This T cell receptor beta chain appears in the sequencing data of a study of T cell clusters in autoimmune cytopenias. One tube held mixed TRB-A and TRB-B primer pools for touch-down PCR. TCRdb reprocessed the multiplex PCR reads; each CDR3 protein has one entry and no DNA is given. The table counts some 12,000 distinct CDR3 sequences; around 3.4% lies in the top ten. The CDR3 runs to 13 residues. The germline CDR1 and CDR2 sequences are LNHDA and SQIVND (reference sequence). Each sample's input was 250 ng genomic DNA, approximately 37,500 genome equivalents. These same records also appear under a second study, on T cell repertoires in aging, cancer and after chemotherapy.

This chain links TRBV19 with TRBJ2-5; TCRdb's D call, TRBD1, is unchecked because there is no DNA. This TCR derives from a human donor in good health. The sequenced material came from peripheral blood. This CDR3 reads CASRYRGKETQYF.